In this sample, the clone carrying this T cell receptor (beta chain) turned up many times. The antigen is unknown. A read error may explain this, as a much larger clone is one base away. Germline V lookup: CDR1 MNHEY, CDR2 SVGAGI. The V and J ends lost 4 bases and 5 bases respectively, with 11 bases between them. CDR3 length: 13 residues. This sample is part of a study of metastatic and nonmetastatic thyroid tumors. The study's findings and limits: Within blood and tumor, benign nodules reportedly had significantly lower TCR beta diversity than malignant thyroid tumors did.

Thyroid surgery took place with no prior treatment in any patient. Per the original methods: In papillary thyroid cancer, a distant-metastasis classifier was built using CDR3 differences across clinicopathological groups. With MiXCR, TCRdb reprocessed the PCR reads. In this record, the V and J calls reflect TCRdb's handling and not the investigators' own analysis. In the table there are fewer than 50,000 clones, approximately 15% of which are singletons. The sequence derives from a female donor with papillary thyroid cancer or a benign thyroid nodule (not recorded which). Some clones in this sample may be carry-over from other donors' samples. The chain employs TRBV6-5 and TRBJ1-1, with D uncertain. Material: blood. CDR3: CASSLKHRTEAFF. CDR3 coding DNA: TGTGCCAGCAGTTTGAAGCACCGGACTGAAGCTTTCTTT.